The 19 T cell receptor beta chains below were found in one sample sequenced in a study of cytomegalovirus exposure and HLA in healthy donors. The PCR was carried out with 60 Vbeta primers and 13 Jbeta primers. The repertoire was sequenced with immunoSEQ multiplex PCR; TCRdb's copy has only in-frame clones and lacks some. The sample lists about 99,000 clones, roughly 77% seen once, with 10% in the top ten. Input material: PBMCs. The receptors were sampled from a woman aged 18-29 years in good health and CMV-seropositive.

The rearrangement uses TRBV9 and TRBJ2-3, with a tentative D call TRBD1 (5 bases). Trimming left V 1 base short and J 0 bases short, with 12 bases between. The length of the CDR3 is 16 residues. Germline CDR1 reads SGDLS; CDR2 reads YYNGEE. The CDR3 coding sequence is TGTGCCAGCAGCGTAAGCCAGGGCGGAAGCACAGATACGCAGTATTTT. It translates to CASSVSQGGSTDTQYF.

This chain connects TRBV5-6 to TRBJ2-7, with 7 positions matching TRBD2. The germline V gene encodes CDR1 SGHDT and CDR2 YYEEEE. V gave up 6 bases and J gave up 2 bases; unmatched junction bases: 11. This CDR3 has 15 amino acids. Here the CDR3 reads CASTPLGGTTYEQYF. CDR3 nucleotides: TGTGCCAGCACCCCTTTGGGGGGGACTACCTACGAGCAGTACTTC.

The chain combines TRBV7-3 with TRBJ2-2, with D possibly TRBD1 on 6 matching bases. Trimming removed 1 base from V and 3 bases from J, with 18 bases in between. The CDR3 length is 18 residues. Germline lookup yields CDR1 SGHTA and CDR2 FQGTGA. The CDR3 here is CASSLKGVGYEDTGELFF. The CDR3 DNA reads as TGTGCCAGCAGCTTAAAGGGGGTGGGTTACGAAGACACCGGGGAGCTGTTTTTT.

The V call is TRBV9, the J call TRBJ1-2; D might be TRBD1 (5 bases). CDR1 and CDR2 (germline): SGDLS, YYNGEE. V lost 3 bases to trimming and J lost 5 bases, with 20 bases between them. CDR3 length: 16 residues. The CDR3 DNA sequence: TGTGCCAGCAGCGGGCGGGATTCTACAGGTCGGTATGGCTACACCTTC. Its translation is CASSGRDSTGRYGYTF.

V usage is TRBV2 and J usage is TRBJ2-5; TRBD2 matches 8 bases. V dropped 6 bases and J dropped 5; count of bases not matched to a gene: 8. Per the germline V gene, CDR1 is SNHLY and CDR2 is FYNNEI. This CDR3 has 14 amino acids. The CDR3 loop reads CASSGGSSGETQYF. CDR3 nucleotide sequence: TGTGCCAGCAGCGGGGGCTCTAGCGGGGAGACCCAGTACTTC.

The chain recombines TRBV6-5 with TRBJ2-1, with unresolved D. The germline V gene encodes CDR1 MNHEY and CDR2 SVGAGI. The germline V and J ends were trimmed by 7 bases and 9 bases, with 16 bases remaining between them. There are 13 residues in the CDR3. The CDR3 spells CASMERLESEQFF. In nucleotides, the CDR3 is TGTGCCAGCATGGAACGCCTAGAGAGTGAGCAGTTCTTC.

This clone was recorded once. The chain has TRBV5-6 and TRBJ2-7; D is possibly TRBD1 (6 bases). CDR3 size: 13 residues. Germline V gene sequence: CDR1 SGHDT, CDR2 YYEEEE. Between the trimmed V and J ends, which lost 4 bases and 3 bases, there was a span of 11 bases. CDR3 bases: TGTGCCAGCAGCAGGACAGCATTCTACGAGCAGTACTTC. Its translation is CASSRTAFYEQYF.

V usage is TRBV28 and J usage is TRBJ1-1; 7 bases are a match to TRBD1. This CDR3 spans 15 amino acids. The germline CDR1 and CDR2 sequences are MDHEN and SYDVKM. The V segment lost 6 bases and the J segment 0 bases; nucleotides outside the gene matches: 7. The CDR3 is CASRSLGGVNTEAFF. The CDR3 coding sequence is TGTGCCAGCAGGTCGTTAGGGGGCGTGAACACTGAAGCTTTCTTT.

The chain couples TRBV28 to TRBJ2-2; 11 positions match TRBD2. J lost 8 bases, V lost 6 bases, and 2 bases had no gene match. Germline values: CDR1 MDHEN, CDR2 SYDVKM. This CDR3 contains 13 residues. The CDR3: CASSSSGRGELFF. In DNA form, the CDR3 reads TGTGCCAGCAGCTCTAGCGGGAGGGGGGAGCTGTTTTTT.

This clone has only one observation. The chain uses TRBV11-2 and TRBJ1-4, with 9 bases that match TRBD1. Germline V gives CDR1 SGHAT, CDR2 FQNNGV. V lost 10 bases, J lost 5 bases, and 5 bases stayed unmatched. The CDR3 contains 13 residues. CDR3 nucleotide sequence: TGTGCCACCGCCGGACAGGGGAATGAAAAACTGTTTTTT. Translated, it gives CATAGQGNEKLFF.

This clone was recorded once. CDR3 protein: CASKGAGRQPQHF. The CDR3 DNA reads TGTGCCAGCAAGGGGGCAGGTCGGCAGCCCCAGCATTTT. The chain couples TRBV2 to TRBJ1-5; 7 nucleotides match TRBD1. CDR1 is SNHLY and CDR2 is FYNNEI in the germline V gene. The CDR3 is made up of 13 amino acids. J gave up 7 bases and V 7 bases, and 7 bases lay outside the gene matches.

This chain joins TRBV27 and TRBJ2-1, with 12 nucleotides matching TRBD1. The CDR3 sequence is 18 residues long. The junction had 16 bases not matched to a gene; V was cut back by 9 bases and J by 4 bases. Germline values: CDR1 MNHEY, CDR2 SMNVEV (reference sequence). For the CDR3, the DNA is TGTGCCAGTTCCCGGGACAGGGGGCGGGGAGCGGCTTACAATGAGCAGTTCTTC. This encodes CASSRDRGRGAAYNEQFF.

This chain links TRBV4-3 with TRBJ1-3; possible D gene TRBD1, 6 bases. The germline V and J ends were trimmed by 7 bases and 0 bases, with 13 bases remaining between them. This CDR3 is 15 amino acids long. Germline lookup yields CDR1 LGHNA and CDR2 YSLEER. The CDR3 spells CASTADSSSGNTIYF. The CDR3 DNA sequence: TGCGCCAGCACCGCGGACAGTAGCTCTGGAAACACCATATATTTT.

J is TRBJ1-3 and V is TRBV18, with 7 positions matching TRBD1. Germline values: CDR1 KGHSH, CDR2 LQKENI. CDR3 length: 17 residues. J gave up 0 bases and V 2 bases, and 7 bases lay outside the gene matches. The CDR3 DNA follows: TGTGCCAGCTCACCAGGGGGACAGTTGTTCTCTGGAAACACCATATATTTT. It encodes CASSPGGQLFSGNTIYF.

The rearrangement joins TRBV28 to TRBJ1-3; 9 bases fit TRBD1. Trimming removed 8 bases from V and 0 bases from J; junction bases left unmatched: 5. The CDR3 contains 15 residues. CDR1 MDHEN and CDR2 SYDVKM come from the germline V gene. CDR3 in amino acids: CASGQGLNSGNTIYF. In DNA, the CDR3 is TGTGCCAGCGGACAGGGGTTAAACTCTGGAAACACCATATATTTT.

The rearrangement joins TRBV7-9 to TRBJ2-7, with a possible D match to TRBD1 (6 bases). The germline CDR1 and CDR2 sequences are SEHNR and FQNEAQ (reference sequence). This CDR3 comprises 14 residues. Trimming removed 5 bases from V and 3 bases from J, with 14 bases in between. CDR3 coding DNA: TGTGCCAGCAGCCTGACAGGTGCGGACTACGAGCAGTACTTC. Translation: CASSLTGADYEQYF.

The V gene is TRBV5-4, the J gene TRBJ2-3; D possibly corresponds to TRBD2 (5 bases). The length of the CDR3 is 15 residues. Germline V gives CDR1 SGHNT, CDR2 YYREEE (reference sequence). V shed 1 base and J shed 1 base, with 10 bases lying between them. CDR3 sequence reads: CASSLLGSGTDTQYF. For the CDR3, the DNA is TGTGCCAGCAGCTTGTTGGGTAGCGGCACAGATACGCAGTATTTT.

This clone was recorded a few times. CDR3 region: CASSLAEDDEQYF. In nucleotides, the CDR3 is TGCGCCAGCAGCTTGGCAGAAGATGACGAGCAGTACTTC. The chain combines TRBV5-1 with TRBJ2-7; no clear D gene. The CDR3 totals 13 residues. CDR1 is SGHRS and CDR2 is YFSETQ in the germline V gene. The V end was cut by 0 bases, the J end by 5 bases, with 9 bases between.

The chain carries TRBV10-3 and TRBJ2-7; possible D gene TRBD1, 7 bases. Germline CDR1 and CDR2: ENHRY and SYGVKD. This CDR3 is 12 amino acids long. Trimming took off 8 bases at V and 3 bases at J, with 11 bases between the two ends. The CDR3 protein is CAIAGGGYEQYF. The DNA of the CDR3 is TGTGCCATCGCAGGGGGAGGCTACGAGCAGTACTTC.